Listed below are T cell receptor beta chains from one sample, sequenced in a study of blood T cells in healthy people across ages. TCRdb reprocessed the 5' RACE reads with MiXCR, giving one entry per CDR3 protein. The data contain 850,000 to 1,100,000 distinct CDR3 sequences, approximately 38% of them singletons. The sequenced material came from blood. These receptors originate from a man younger than 35 in good health. The CDR3 runs from the conserved cysteine through the conserved F or W. D genes are given only for firm matches. Clone size, where shown, is once, few, many, or a class for clones that have expanded.

V gene: TRBV12-3/TRBV12-4
D gene: -
clone size: -
J gene: TRBJ1-3
CDR3 DNA: TGTGCCAGCAAGGTACGCAGCTCTGGAAACACCATATATTTT
CDR3 protein: CASKVRSSGNTIYF

V gene: TRBV5-1
D gene: -
clone size: many
J gene: TRBJ1-2
CDR3 DNA: TGCGCCAGCAGTCACGGACAGAGTTTCAACTATGGCTACACCTTC
CDR3 protein: CASSHGQSFNYGYTF

V gene: TRBV27
D gene: -
clone size: -
J gene: TRBJ2-7
CDR3 DNA: TGTGCCAGCAGTTTGTTTCAGGGGAGCTCCTACGAGCAGTACTTC
CDR3 protein: CASSLFQGSSYEQYF

V gene: TRBV2
D gene: TRBD1
clone size: few
J gene: TRBJ1-6
CDR3 DNA: TGTGCCAGCAGGATAGGGACAGCGAAAAATTCACCCCTCCACTTT
CDR3 protein: CASRIGTAKNSPLHF

V gene: TRBV11-2
D gene: -
clone size: -
J gene: TRBJ2-3
CDR3 DNA: TGTGCCAGCAGCTTAGATCGAGGGGGAGGCACAGATACGCAGTATTTT
CDR3 protein: CASSLDRGGGTDTQYF

V gene: TRBV15
D gene: -
clone size: -
J gene: TRBJ2-3
CDR3 DNA: TGTGCCACCAGCAGCAATAGCGGAGATACGCAGTATTTT
CDR3 protein: CATSSNSGDTQYF

V gene: TRBV6-5
D gene: -
clone size: -
J gene: TRBJ2-2
CDR3 DNA: TGTGCCAGCAGTTACTCATGGGCGGGGACCGGGGAGCTGTTTTTT
CDR3 protein: CASSYSWAGTGELFF

V gene: TRBV20-1
D gene: -
clone size: -
J gene: TRBJ1-1
CDR3 DNA: TGCGGTGCTAGATCGGCCGCCGGGAGTAACACTGAAGCTTTCTTT
CDR3 protein: CGARSAAGSNTEAFF

V gene: TRBV4-3
D gene: -
clone size: -
J gene: TRBJ2-4
CDR3 DNA: TGCGCCAGCAGCCAAGGGTATGGCAAAAACATTCAGTACTTC
CDR3 protein: CASSQGYGKNIQYF

V gene: TRBV4-1
D gene: -
clone size: -
J gene: TRBJ1-4
CDR3 DNA: TGCGCCAGCAGCCAAAGCCGCGCCCGACAGGAACGAAAACTGTTTTTT
CDR3 protein: CASSQSRARQERKLFF

V gene: TRBV5-6
D gene: -
clone size: many
J gene: TRBJ2-3
CDR3 DNA: TGTGCCAGCAGCTTGAGGAGTACGCAGTATTTT
CDR3 protein: CASSLRSTQYF

V gene: TRBV2
D gene: -
clone size: -
J gene: TRBJ2-7
CDR3 DNA: TGTGCCAGCAGTGAAGAAGCGCCGAGTAACTACGAGCAGTACTTC
CDR3 protein: CASSEEAPSNYEQYF

V gene: TRBV5-5
D gene: TRBD1
clone size: once
J gene: TRBJ2-3
CDR3 DNA: TGTGCCAGCAGCCAGAATCGACAGGGAACAGATACGCAGTATTTT
CDR3 protein: CASSQNRQGTDTQYF

V gene: TRBV7-6
D gene: -
clone size: -
J gene: TRBJ2-5
CDR3 DNA: TGTGCCAGCACCCGAATTTATGAGACCCAGTACTTC
CDR3 protein: CASTRIYETQYF

V gene: TRBV21-1
D gene: -
clone size: -
J gene: TRBJ2-1
CDR3 DNA: TGTGCCAGCAGCATAACATGGGACAGGGAGGCATCTTCGGATGAGCAGTTCTTC
CDR3 protein: CASSITWDREASSDEQFF

V gene: TRBV30
D gene: -
clone size: few
J gene: TRBJ1-1
CDR3 DNA: TGTGCCTGGGCCGGGGTGGCCACTGAAGCTTTCTTT
CDR3 protein: CAWAGVATEAFF

V gene: TRBV2
D gene: TRBD1
clone size: -
J gene: TRBJ2-7
CDR3 DNA: TGTGCCAGCAGGAAGGACAGGAGTTACGAGCAGTACTTC
CDR3 protein: CASRKDRSYEQYF

V gene: TRBV5-1
D gene: -
clone size: few
J gene: TRBJ2-6
CDR3 DNA: TGCGCCAGCAGCTTGTACAGCTACTCTGGGGCCAACGTCCTGACTTTC
CDR3 protein: CASSLYSYSGANVLTF

V gene: TRBV7-3
D gene: -
clone size: -
J gene: TRBJ1-2
CDR3 DNA: TGTGCCAGCAGCTTAGACGGAACCCTAAACTATGGCTACACCTTC
CDR3 protein: CASSLDGTLNYGYTF

V gene: TRBV13
D gene: -
clone size: -
J gene: TRBJ2-3
CDR3 DNA: TGTGCCAGCAGCGCCAACAGCCGGGCGTCCGATACGCAGTATTTT
CDR3 protein: CASSANSRASDTQYF

V gene: TRBV5-1
D gene: -
clone size: -
J gene: TRBJ2-1
CDR3 DNA: TGCGCCGGCAGCGCCCTGGGTAAAAGCTCCTACAATGAGCAGTTCTTC
CDR3 protein: CAGSALGKSSYNEQFF

V gene: TRBV4-1
D gene: TRBD2
clone size: few
J gene: TRBJ2-2
CDR3 DNA: TGCGCCAGCAGCCCTCGGACTAGCGGGGGCCACACCGGGGAGCTGTTTTTT
CDR3 protein: CASSPRTSGGHTGELFF

V gene: TRBV5-4
D gene: TRBD1
clone size: -
J gene: TRBJ2-2
CDR3 DNA: TGTGCCAGCAGCCCAATAACAGGGGTCACCGGGGAGCTGTTTTTT
CDR3 protein: CASSPITGVTGELFF

V gene: TRBV4-3
D gene: TRBD1
clone size: -
J gene: TRBJ2-4
CDR3 DNA: TGCGCCAGCGGCCCGGACAGGGAGGAATACAATGAGCAGTACTTC
CDR3 protein: CASGPDREEYNEQYF

V gene: TRBV4-3
D gene: TRBD1
clone size: -
J gene: TRBJ2-1
CDR3 DNA: TGCGCCAGCAGCCAAGAACGGACAGGGGGCTTTGGTGAGCAGTTCTTC
CDR3 protein: CASSQERTGGFGEQFF

V gene: TRBV4-1
D gene: -
clone size: once
J gene: TRBJ2-2
CDR3 DNA: TGCGCCAGCAGCCAAGACGAGGCTGGAACCGGGGAGCTGTTTTTT
CDR3 protein: CASSQDEAGTGELFF

V gene: TRBV20-1
D gene: -
clone size: -
J gene: TRBJ2-2
CDR3 DNA: TGCAGTGCCATCAGGGGGAACACCGGGGAGCTGTTTTTT
CDR3 protein: CSAIRGNTGELFF

V gene: TRBV27
D gene: -
clone size: -
J gene: TRBJ1-4
CDR3 DNA: TGTGCCAGCAGTGATTCATGGGGGCTTAATGAAAAACTGTTTTTT
CDR3 protein: CASSDSWGLNEKLFF

V gene: TRBV5-1
D gene: TRBD1
clone size: few
J gene: TRBJ1-2
CDR3 DNA: TGCGCCAGCAGCTTGGGACAGGGGGTGGTGAATGGCTACACCTTC
CDR3 protein: CASSLGQGVVNGYTF

V gene: TRBV2
D gene: -
clone size: -
J gene: TRBJ1-5
CDR3 DNA: TGTGCCAGCAGTGGTGGACATGACGAAAAGCCCCAGCATTTT
CDR3 protein: CASSGGHDEKPQHF

V gene: TRBV7-2
D gene: -
clone size: -
J gene: TRBJ1-1
CDR3 DNA: TGTGCCAGCAGCACCCAACTTAAGAGCACTGGCACTGAAGTTTTCTTT
CDR3 protein: CASSTQLKSTGTEVFF

V gene: TRBV5-1
D gene: -
clone size: few
J gene: TRBJ1-5
CDR3 DNA: TGCGCCAGCAGCTTGGGCACAGGGTGGGGTCAGCCCCAGCATTTT
CDR3 protein: CASSLGTGWGQPQHF

V gene: TRBV9
D gene: -
clone size: many
J gene: TRBJ2-1
CDR3 DNA: TGTGCCAGCACCATGGACGGATACAATGAGCAGTTCTTC
CDR3 protein: CASTMDGYNEQFF

V gene: TRBV7-9
D gene: -
clone size: -
J gene: TRBJ2-1
CDR3 DNA: TGTGCCAGCAGCTCCGACCTCCACAGGGGACTATCCTACAATGAGCAGTTCTTC
CDR3 protein: CASSSDLHRGLSYNEQFF

V gene: TRBV6-6
D gene: -
clone size: -
J gene: TRBJ1-5
CDR3 DNA: TGTGCCAGCAGTTACCCTGGATCGACCCTTTTGCGGCAGCCCCAGCATTTT
CDR3 protein: CASSYPGSTLLRQPQHF

V gene: TRBV15
D gene: -
clone size: few
J gene: TRBJ1-3
CDR3 DNA: TGTGCCACCAGCAGAGGCACACCCCACTCTGGAAACACCATATATTTT
CDR3 protein: CATSRGTPHSGNTIYF

V gene: TRBV4-3
D gene: -
clone size: few
J gene: TRBJ2-5
CDR3 DNA: TGCGCCAGCAGCCAATTCCGGGGCCTCCAAGAGACCCAGTACTTC
CDR3 protein: CASSQFRGLQETQYF

V gene: TRBV4-1
D gene: TRBD1
clone size: -
J gene: TRBJ1-4
CDR3 DNA: TGCGCCAGCAGCCAAGATGGCAGGGGGTTTGAAAAACTGTTTTTT
CDR3 protein: CASSQDGRGFEKLFF

V gene: TRBV20-1
D gene: -
clone size: -
J gene: TRBJ1-1
CDR3 DNA: TGCAGTGCTAGGTTCGGCACTTGGAACACTGAAGCTTTCTTT
CDR3 protein: CSARFGTWNTEAFF

V gene: TRBV5-1
D gene: -
clone size: -
J gene: TRBJ1-1
CDR3 DNA: TGCGCCAGCAGCTACCAGGCCGGGAACACTGAAGCTTTCTTT
CDR3 protein: CASSYQAGNTEAFF

V gene: TRBV2
D gene: -
clone size: -
J gene: TRBJ2-2
CDR3 DNA: TGTGCCAGCAGAGGAGGGCGGAACACCGGGGAGCTGTTTTTT
CDR3 protein: CASRGGRNTGELFF

V gene: TRBV20-1
D gene: TRBD1
clone size: few
J gene: TRBJ1-5
CDR3 DNA: TGCAGTGCTCCAATCGGGACAGGGGATCAGCCCCAGCATTTT
CDR3 protein: CSAPIGTGDQPQHF

V gene: TRBV27
D gene: TRBD1
clone size: few
J gene: TRBJ1-2
CDR3 DNA: TGTGCCAGCCTCCAGGCTGGGACAGCCAATGGCTACACCTTC
CDR3 protein: CASLQAGTANGYTF

V gene: TRBV4-1
D gene: -
clone size: -
J gene: TRBJ2-5
CDR3 DNA: TGCGCCAGCAGCCAAATCGAAGGATCCCAAGAGACCCAGTACTTC
CDR3 protein: CASSQIEGSQETQYF

V gene: TRBV15
D gene: TRBD1
clone size: -
J gene: TRBJ1-1
CDR3 DNA: TGTGCCACCAGCAGAGCAGGGGGCAGGAACACTGAAGCTTTCTTT
CDR3 protein: CATSRAGGRNTEAFF

V gene: TRBV4-2
D gene: -
clone size: many
J gene: TRBJ1-2
CDR3 DNA: TGTGCCAGCAGCCAAGATTGGGCACAGACCAACTATGGCTACACCTTC
CDR3 protein: CASSQDWAQTNYGYTF

V gene: TRBV20-1
D gene: TRBD2
clone size: few
J gene: TRBJ2-1
CDR3 DNA: TGCAGTGCGCCAGACCGTCTAGCGGGGGCCAATGAGCAGTTCTTC
CDR3 protein: CSAPDRLAGANEQFF

V gene: TRBV7-2
D gene: -
clone size: few
J gene: TRBJ1-2
CDR3 DNA: TGTGCCAGCAGCTCGCCCCAGTCAGGATTCTATGGCTACACCTTC
CDR3 protein: CASSSPQSGFYGYTF

V gene: TRBV29-1
D gene: TRBD1
clone size: -
J gene: TRBJ2-2
CDR3 DNA: TGCAGCGTTGATGGTCAGGGGGCTCACGGGGAGCTGTTTTTT
CDR3 protein: CSVDGQGAHGELFF

V gene: TRBV4-2
D gene: -
clone size: -
J gene: TRBJ1-4
CDR3 DNA: TGTGCCAGCAGCCACGGGAGGGCAGGTCAAAAACTGTTTTTT
CDR3 protein: CASSHGRAGQKLFF

V gene: TRBV9
D gene: TRBD1
clone size: -
J gene: TRBJ1-1
CDR3 DNA: TGTGCCAGCAGCCCCCATCAGGGGGGTGAAGCTTTCTTT
CDR3 protein: CASSPHQGGEAFF

V gene: TRBV5-4
D gene: -
clone size: -
J gene: TRBJ1-1
CDR3 DNA: TGTGCCAGCAGCCCATCGGCAGGGACGAACACTGAAGCTTTCTTT
CDR3 protein: CASSPSAGTNTEAFF

V gene: TRBV13
D gene: -
clone size: -
J gene: TRBJ2-5
CDR3 DNA: TGTGCCAGCAGCTTATCCCTCTTAGCGGAAGAGACCCAGTACTTC
CDR3 protein: CASSLSLLAEETQYF

V gene: TRBV6-2/TRBV6-3
D gene: -
clone size: -
J gene: TRBJ1-5
CDR3 DNA: TGTGCCAGCTGCACAGGGAGGAGCAATCAGCCCCAGCATTTT
CDR3 protein: CASCTGRSNQPQHF

V gene: TRBV12-3/TRBV12-4
D gene: -
clone size: once
J gene: TRBJ2-3
CDR3 DNA: TGTGCCAGCAGGGGCCTGGACGTGTATGGCACAGATACGCAGTATTTT
CDR3 protein: CASRGLDVYGTDTQYF

V gene: TRBV27
D gene: -
clone size: few
J gene: TRBJ2-1
CDR3 DNA: TGTGCCAGCAGTTCACCAGCAGAGGGAATGGGGAATGAGCAGTTCTTC
CDR3 protein: CASSSPAEGMGNEQFF

V gene: TRBV12-3/TRBV12-4
D gene: TRBD1
clone size: -
J gene: TRBJ1-5
CDR3 DNA: TGTGCCAGCGATAACAGGGGGCGCGGGGATCAGCCCCAGCATTTT
CDR3 protein: CASDNRGRGDQPQHF

V gene: TRBV27
D gene: -
clone size: -
J gene: TRBJ2-7
CDR3 DNA: TGTGCCAGCAGTCCCAAGTTTGGGTCACACGAACCCTACGAGCAGTACTTC
CDR3 protein: CASSPKFGSHEPYEQYF

V gene: TRBV10-3
D gene: -
clone size: -
J gene: TRBJ2-2
CDR3 DNA: TGTGCCATCGAAAGATCGAACACCGGGGAGCTGTTTTTT
CDR3 protein: CAIERSNTGELFF